A selection of T cell receptor beta chains follows, all from one sample in a study of T-cell reconstitution after alpha-beta-depleted transplantation in children. TCRdb ran MiXCR on the PCR reads and lists one entry per CDR3 protein. The sample includes approximately 130,000 distinct CDR3 sequences, approximately 8.7% of them seen just once. The material was PBMCs, mostly from graft donor cells, obtained 180 days after TCRalphabeta/CD19-depleted stem cell transplant. These receptor sequences come from a girl under three years old who had a stem cell transplant for combined immunodeficiency, so the T cells may come from the graft donor. The CDR3 runs from the conserved cysteine through the conserved F or W. The D gene is left open where the match is weak. For some rows the clone size is stated as once, few or many, or as a class when expanded; others skip it.

V gene,J gene,clone size,D gene,CDR3 protein,CDR3 DNA
TRBV7-8,TRBJ2-3,many,TRBD1,CASSFHRGRTDTQYF,TGTGCCAGCAGCTTCCACAGGGGGCGAACAGATACGCAGTATTTT
TRBV28,TRBJ1-1,-,-,CASSLPGVHTEAFF,TGTGCCAGCAGTTTACCCGGGGTCCACACTGAAGCTTTCTTT
TRBV20-1,TRBJ2-1,few,-,CSAPNLGGSNEQFF,TGCAGTGCTCCGAATCTGGGGGGAAGCAATGAGCAGTTCTTC
TRBV6-2/TRBV6-3,TRBJ2-1,few,TRBD1,CASSGTGPNEQFF,TGTGCCAGCAGTGGGACAGGGCCCAATGAGCAGTTCTTC
TRBV4-2,TRBJ2-2,few,TRBD2,CASSRSGGDTGELFF,TGTGCCAGCAGTCGAAGCGGGGGGGACACCGGGGAGCTGTTTTTT
TRBV29-1,TRBJ1-4,many,-,CSVLWGPNEKLFF,TGCAGCGTCCTGTGGGGACCTAATGAAAAACTGTTTTTT
TRBV10-3,TRBJ1-2,-,TRBD1,CAISPDRVYGYTF,TGTGCCATCAGTCCAGACAGGGTCTATGGCTACACCTTC
TRBV20-1,TRBJ2-2,-,TRBD2,CSAPGPSGRNTGELFF,TGCAGTGCTCCCGGTCCGAGCGGGAGGAACACCGGGGAGCTGTTTTTT
TRBV6-5,TRBJ2-7,few,-,CASSYAGTASGFYEQYF,TGTGCCAGCAGTTACGCAGGGACGGCCTCGGGGTTTTACGAGCAGTACTTC
TRBV13,TRBJ2-6,many,-,CASSLYGVLTF,TGTGCCAGCAGCTTGTATGGCGTCCTGACTTTC
TRBV27,TRBJ2-2,few,-,CASSPSSLRTGELFF,TGTGCCAGCAGCCCCAGTAGTCTGAGGACCGGGGAGCTGTTTTTT
TRBV18,TRBJ2-5,many,-,CASSLRGVQETQYF,TGTGCCAGCTCACTGCGAGGGGTACAAGAGACCCAGTACTTC
TRBV20-1,TRBJ2-7,few,-,CSARVQGGRYEQYF,TGCAGTGCTAGAGTACAGGGAGGGAGATACGAGCAGTACTTC
TRBV15,TRBJ1-1,-,TRBD1,CATSEDRVAEAFF,TGTGCCACCAGCGAGGACAGGGTAGCTGAAGCTTTCTTT
TRBV5-1,TRBJ2-5,few,TRBD1,CASSLGQGLGETQYF,TGCGCCAGCAGCTTGGGACAGGGGCTAGGGGAGACCCAGTACTTC
TRBV21-1,TRBJ2-7,-,-,CASNTGDHRTCYEQYF,TGTGCCAGCAACACCGGGGACCACCGAACCTGCTACGAGCAGTACTTC
TRBV24-1,TRBJ2-6,many,TRBD2,CATSGGGSGANVLTF,TGTGCCACCTCCGGGGGGGGCTCTGGGGCCAACGTCCTGACTTTC
TRBV6-2/TRBV6-3,TRBJ2-1,few,TRBD2,CASSPHGQWTSGSSYNEQFF,TGTGCCAGCAGTCCCCACGGACAGTGGACTAGCGGGAGCTCCTACAATGAGCAGTTCTTC
TRBV20-1,TRBJ2-1,many,-,CSASLGRYNEQFF,TGCAGTGCTAGTTTAGGGAGGTACAATGAGCAGTTCTTC
TRBV18,TRBJ2-5,few,TRBD1,CASSQDREETQYF,TGTGCCAGCTCCCAGGACAGGGAAGAGACCCAGTACTTC
TRBV20-1,TRBJ2-3,few,-,CSATDSQYTTDTQYF,TGCAGTGCAACGGACTCCCAATATACCACAGATACGCAGTATTTT
TRBV15,TRBJ2-7,-,TRBD1,CATSRDLDRGRGEQYF,TGTGCCACCAGCAGAGATCTCGACAGGGGTAGGGGCGAGCAGTACTTC
TRBV3-1,TRBJ2-7,many,TRBD1,CASSPRTGPEQYF,TGTGCCAGCAGCCCGAGGACAGGCCCCGAGCAGTACTTC
TRBV4-1,TRBJ2-7,-,-,CASSQVHGYEQYF,TGCGCCAGCAGCCAAGTTCACGGTTACGAGCAGTACTTC
TRBV7-8,TRBJ2-5,-,-,CASSAQVLGETQYF,TGTGCCAGCAGCGCCCAGGTGCTAGGGGAGACCCAGTACTTC
TRBV2,TRBJ2-3,-,TRBD1,CASKSTGGSTDTQYF,TGTGCCAGCAAGTCGACAGGGGGGAGCACAGATACGCAGTATTTT
TRBV20-1,TRBJ1-3,few,-,CSAPGLSGNTIYF,TGCAGTGCACCGGGACTCTCTGGAAACACCATATATTTT
TRBV5-8,TRBJ2-7,few,-,CASSLSFGRQYF,TGTGCCAGCAGCTTGTCCTTCGGGAGGCAGTACTTC
TRBV29-1,TRBJ1-1,-,-,CSVETRRTGNTEAFF,TGCAGCGTTGAAACTCGACGGACTGGGAACACTGAAGCTTTCTTT
TRBV7-3,TRBJ2-3,few,-,CASSSSGPTQYF,TGTGCCAGCAGTTCAAGCGGGCCGACGCAGTATTTT
TRBV20-1,TRBJ2-1,few,-,CSARGHYNEQFF,TGCAGTGCTAGAGGCCACTACAATGAGCAGTTCTTC
TRBV7-2,TRBJ1-2,few,-,CASSLGNPGSGYTF,TGTGCCAGCAGCTTAGGGAACCCGGGATCTGGCTACACCTTC
TRBV20-1,TRBJ2-7,-,-,CSARDSKISLYEQYF,TGCAGTGCTAGAGATTCCAAGATCTCCCTCTACGAGCAGTACTTC
TRBV5-1,TRBJ2-1,-,TRBD1,CASSLVGQGYNEQFF,TGCGCCAGCAGCTTGGTGGGACAGGGTTACAATGAGCAGTTCTTC
TRBV20-1,TRBJ2-2,few,-,CSAPRAGTSNTGELFF,TGCAGTGCCCCCCGGGCCGGGACTTCGAACACCGGGGAGCTGTTTTTT
TRBV5-1,TRBJ2-7,many,TRBD1,CASSLAGTGGREQYF,TGCGCCAGCAGCTTGGCTGGGACAGGGGGCCGGGAGCAGTACTTC
TRBV28,TRBJ1-4,-,TRBD1,CASRETGSGTEKLFF,TGTGCCAGCAGGGAGACAGGGTCTGGGACTGAAAAACTGTTTTTT
TRBV5-1,TRBJ1-2,few,-,CASSLTGTLGYTF,TGCGCCAGCAGCTTGACCGGGACGCTCGGCTACACCTTC
TRBV7-2,TRBJ2-7,few,TRBD1,CASSLGDRVVYEQYF,TGTGCCAGCAGCTTAGGGGACAGGGTTGTCTACGAGCAGTACTTC
TRBV20-1,TRBJ2-5,-,TRBD1,CSARLKDGTGGRETQYF,TGCAGTGCTAGACTCAAGGACGGTACAGGGGGTCGGGAGACCCAGTACTTC
TRBV11-1,TRBJ2-5,-,-,CASSFKGGQRGKTQYF,TGTGCCAGCAGCTTTAAGGGCGGGCAAAGAGGGAAGACCCAGTACTTC
TRBV11-2,TRBJ2-5,few,-,CASSSVLVFPGLGETQYF,TGTGCCAGCAGCTCCGTTCTCGTTTTTCCGGGACTGGGGGAGACCCAGTACTTC
TRBV9,TRBJ2-3,few,-,CASSVGGGRTDTQYF,TGTGCCAGCAGCGTAGGAGGGGGACGCACAGATACGCAGTATTTT
TRBV20-1,TRBJ2-5,-,-,CSASVDREETQYF,TGCAGTGCTAGCGTCGATAGGGAAGAGACCCAGTACTTC
TRBV7-2,TRBJ2-5,few,TRBD2,CASSSRLAGRETQYF,TGTGCCAGCAGCTCACGACTAGCGGGGCGGGAGACCCAGTACTTC
TRBV12-3/TRBV12-4,TRBJ2-2,many,-,CASSLRRSTGELFF,TGTGCCAGCAGTTTAAGGCGATCCACCGGGGAGCTGTTTTTT
TRBV7-3,TRBJ2-1,-,-,CASSLIADWGFDEQFF,TGTGCCAGCAGCTTAATAGCCGACTGGGGGTTCGATGAGCAGTTCTTC
TRBV20-1,TRBJ2-7,-,TRBD2,CSARTRTSGSPEQYF,TGCAGTGCTAGAACCCGGACTAGCGGGAGTCCCGAGCAGTACTTC